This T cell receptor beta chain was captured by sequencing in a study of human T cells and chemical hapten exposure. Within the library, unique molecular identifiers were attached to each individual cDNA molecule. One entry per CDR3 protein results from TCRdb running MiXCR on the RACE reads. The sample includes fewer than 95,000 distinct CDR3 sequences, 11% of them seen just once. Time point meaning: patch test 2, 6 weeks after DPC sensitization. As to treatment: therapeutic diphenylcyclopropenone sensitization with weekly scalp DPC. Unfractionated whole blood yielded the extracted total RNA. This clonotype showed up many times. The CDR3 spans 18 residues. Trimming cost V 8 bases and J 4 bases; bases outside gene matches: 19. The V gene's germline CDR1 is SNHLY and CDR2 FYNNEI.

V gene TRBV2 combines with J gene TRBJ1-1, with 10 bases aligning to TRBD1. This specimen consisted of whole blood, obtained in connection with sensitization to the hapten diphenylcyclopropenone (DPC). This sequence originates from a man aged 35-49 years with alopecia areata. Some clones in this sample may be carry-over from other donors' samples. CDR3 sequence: CASSYLGQGGSWGTEAFF. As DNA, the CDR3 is TGTGCCAGCTCCTATCTAGGACAGGGGGGGTCCTGGGGCACTGAAGCTTTCTTT.